This TCR beta chain was sequenced during a study of vaccination effects on CD4 cells after COVID-19. Points from the study as a whole: The study found that only 1 of 255 vaccine-induced clones from healthy vaccinees cross-reacted with common cold coronaviruses. Long after vaccination, the clones induced by infection and by vaccine shrank markedly in size.

ViraFEST assay sequencing came after antigen-specific CD4+ T cells were expanded with viral peptide pools. Isolation of CD4+ T cells took place after less than twelve days of culture. The healthy vaccine recipients, who had no prior SARS-CoV-2 infection, showed negative nucleocapsid antibodies. Two million PBMC per well received 10 IU/ml IL-2 and roughly 9.2 ug/ml peptides in culture. Replacing half the medium with IL-2 medium was done on days 3 and 7. As for this clone: Antigen unknown.

V gave up 5 bases and J gave up 12 bases, with 14 bases separating them. Germline CDR1 and CDR2: DFQATT and SNEGSKA (reference sequence). The CDR3 totals 11 residues. The repertoire was sequenced with immunoSEQ multiplex PCR; TCRdb's copy has only in-frame clones and lacks some. The sample has tens of thousands of clones, approximately 70% seen once; the top ten hold approximately 10%. The clonotype originates from a human donor who received a COVID-19 vaccine. This specimen was CD4+ T cells from PBMCs cultured with HCoV-NL63 spike peptides, taken before COVID-19 vaccination. This chain joins TRBV20-1 and TRBJ2-1; possibly TRBD1 for D (6 bases). The chain's CDR3 is CSAVDRNGQFF. CDR3 nucleotide sequence: TGCAGTGCTGTCGACAGGAACGGGCAGTTCTTC.